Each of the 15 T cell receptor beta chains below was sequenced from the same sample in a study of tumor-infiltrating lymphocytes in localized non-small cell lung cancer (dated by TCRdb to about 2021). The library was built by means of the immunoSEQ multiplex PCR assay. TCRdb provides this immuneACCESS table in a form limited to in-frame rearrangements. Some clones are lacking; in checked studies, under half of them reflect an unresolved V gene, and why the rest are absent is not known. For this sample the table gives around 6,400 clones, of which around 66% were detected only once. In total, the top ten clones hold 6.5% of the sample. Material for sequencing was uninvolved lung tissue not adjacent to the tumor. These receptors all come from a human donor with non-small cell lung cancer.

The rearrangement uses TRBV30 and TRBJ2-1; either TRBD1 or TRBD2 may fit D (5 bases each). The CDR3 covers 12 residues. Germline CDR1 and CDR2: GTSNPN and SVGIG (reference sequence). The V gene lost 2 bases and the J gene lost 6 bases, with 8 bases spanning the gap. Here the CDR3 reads CAWSFGGNEQFF. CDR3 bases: TGTGCCTGGAGTTTTGGGGGCAATGAGCAGTTCTTC.

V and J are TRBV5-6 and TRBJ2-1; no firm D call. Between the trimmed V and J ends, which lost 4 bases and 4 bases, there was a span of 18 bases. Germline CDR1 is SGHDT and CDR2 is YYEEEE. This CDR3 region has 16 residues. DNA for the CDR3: TGTGCCAGCAGCCCCGGCGGCGGTAGCCGGTACAATGAGCAGTTCTTC. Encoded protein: CASSPGGGSRYNEQFF.

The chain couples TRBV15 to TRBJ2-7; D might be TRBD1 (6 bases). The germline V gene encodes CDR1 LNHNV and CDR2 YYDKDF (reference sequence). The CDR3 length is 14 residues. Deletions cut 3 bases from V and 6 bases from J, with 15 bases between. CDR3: CATSRTRTVSEQYF. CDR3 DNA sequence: TGTGCCACCAGCAGGACCCGGACAGTGAGCGAGCAGTACTTC. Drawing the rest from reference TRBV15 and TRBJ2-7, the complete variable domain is DAMVIQNPRYQVTQFGKPVTLSCSQTLNHNVMYWYQQKSSQAPKLLFHYYDKDFNNEADTPDNFQSRRPNTSFCFLDIRSPGLGDTAMYLCATSRTRTVSEQYFGPGTRLTVT.

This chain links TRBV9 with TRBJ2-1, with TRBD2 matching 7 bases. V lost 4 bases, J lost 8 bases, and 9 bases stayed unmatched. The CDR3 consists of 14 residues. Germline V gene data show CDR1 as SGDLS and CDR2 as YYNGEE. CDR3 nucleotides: TGTGCCAGCAGCTCCTCGGGGGGACTATATGAGCAGTTCTTC. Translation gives CASSSSGGLYEQFF.

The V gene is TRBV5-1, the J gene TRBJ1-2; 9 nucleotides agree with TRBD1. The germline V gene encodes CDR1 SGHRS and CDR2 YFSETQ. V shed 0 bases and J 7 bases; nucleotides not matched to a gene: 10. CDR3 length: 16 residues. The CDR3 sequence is CASSLGGTGRNSGYTF. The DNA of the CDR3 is TGCGCCAGCAGCTTGGGGGGGACAGGGAGAAATTCTGGCTACACCTTC.

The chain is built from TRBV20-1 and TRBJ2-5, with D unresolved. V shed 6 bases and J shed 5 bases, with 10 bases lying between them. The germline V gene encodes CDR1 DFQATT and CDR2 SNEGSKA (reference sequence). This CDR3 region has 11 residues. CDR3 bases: TGCAGTGCAGTTCTCGGGGAGACCCAGTACTTC. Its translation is CSAVLGETQYF.

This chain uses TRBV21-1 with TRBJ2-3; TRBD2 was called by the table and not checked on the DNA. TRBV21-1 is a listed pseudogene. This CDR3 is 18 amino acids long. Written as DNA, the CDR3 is TGTGCCAGCCCCCGACTAGCGGGAGGCCCGAGGCCCACAGATACGCAGTATTTT. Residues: CASPRLAGGPRPTDTQYF.

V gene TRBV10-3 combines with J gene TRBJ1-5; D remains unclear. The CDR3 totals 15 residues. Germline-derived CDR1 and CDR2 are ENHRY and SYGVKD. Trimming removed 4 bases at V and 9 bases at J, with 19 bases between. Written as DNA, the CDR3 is TGTGCCATCAGTGTCCGAGAAGGTGGGTCTACGCCCCAGCATTTT. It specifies CAISVREGGSTPQHF.

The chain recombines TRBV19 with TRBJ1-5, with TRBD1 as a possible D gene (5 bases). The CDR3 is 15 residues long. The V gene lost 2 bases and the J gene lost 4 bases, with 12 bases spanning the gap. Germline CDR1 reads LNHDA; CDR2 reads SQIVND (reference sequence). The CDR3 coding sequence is TGTGCCAGTAGTATAAGGCAGGGTGGGAATCAGCCCCAGCATTTT. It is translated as CASSIRQGGNQPQHF.

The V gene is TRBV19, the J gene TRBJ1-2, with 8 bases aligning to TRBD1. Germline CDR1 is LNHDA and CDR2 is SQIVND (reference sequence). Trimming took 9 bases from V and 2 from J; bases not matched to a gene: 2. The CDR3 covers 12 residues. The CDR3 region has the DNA TGTGCCAGCGGACAGGGAAACTATGGCTACACCTTC. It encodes CASGQGNYGYTF.

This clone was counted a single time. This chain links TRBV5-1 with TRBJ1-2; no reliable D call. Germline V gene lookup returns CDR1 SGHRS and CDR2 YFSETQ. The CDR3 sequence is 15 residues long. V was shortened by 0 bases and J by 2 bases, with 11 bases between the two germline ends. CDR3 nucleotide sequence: TGCGCCAGCAGCTTGGCGGGAAAACTAAACTATGGCTACACCTTC. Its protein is CASSLAGKLNYGYTF.

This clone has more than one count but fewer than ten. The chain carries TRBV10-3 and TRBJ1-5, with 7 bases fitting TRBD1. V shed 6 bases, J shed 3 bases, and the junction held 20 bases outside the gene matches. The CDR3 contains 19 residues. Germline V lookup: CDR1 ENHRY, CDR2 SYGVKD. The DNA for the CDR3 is TGTGCCATCAGCGACAGGGCTCGTCCTTTTACCCTTATCAATCAGCCCCAGCATTTT. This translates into CAISDRARPFTLINQPQHF.

CDR3 protein: CASSLPGVAGGNEQFF. The CDR3 coding sequence is TGTGCCAGCAGCCTCCCGGGGGTAGCGGGAGGCAATGAGCAGTTCTTC. This chain connects TRBV5-4 to TRBJ2-1, with 10 bases fitting TRBD2. Trimming cost V 4 bases and J 6 bases; bases outside gene matches: 10. The CDR3 is 16 amino acids. In germline, CDR1 is SGHNT, CDR2 YYREEE (reference sequence).

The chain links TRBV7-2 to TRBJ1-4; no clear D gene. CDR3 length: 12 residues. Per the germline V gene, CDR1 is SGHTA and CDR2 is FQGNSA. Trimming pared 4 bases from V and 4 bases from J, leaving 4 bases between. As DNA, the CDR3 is TGTGCCAGCAGCTCGTATAATGAAAAACTGTTTTTT. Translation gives CASSSYNEKLFF.

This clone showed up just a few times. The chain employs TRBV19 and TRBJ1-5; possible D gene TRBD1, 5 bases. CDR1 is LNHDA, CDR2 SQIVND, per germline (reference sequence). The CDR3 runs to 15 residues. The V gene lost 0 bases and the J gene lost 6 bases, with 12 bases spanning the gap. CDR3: CASSIDPSDSQPQHF. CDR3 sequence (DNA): TGTGCCAGTAGTATAGACCCCTCCGACAGTCAGCCCCAGCATTTT.